These 20 T cell receptor beta chains came from one sample sequenced in a study of cytomegalovirus exposure and HLA in healthy donors. The PCR made use of 60 Vbeta and 13 Jbeta primers. The data were produced by immunoSEQ multiplex PCR, yet TCRdb's version contains in-frame clones alone and is incomplete. The sample shows over 100,000 clones, approximately 60% of them seen only once. The sequenced sample consisted of PBMCs. Every receptor here comes from a woman younger than 45 in good health and CMV-seronegative.

The rearrangement links TRBV19 to TRBJ1-1; 7 bases are a match to TRBD1. The germline V gene has CDR1 LNHDA and CDR2 SQIVND (reference sequence). J gave up 11 bases and V 5 bases, and 14 bases lay outside the gene matches. The CDR3 has 14 amino acids. In DNA form, the CDR3 reads TGTGCCAGTAGTCAGGAGGGACAGAGATTTACGGCTTTCTTT. It codes for CASSQEGQRFTAFF.

This chain uses TRBV27 with TRBJ1-1; D is uncertain. The V gene's germline CDR1 is MNHEY and CDR2 SMNVEV (reference sequence). V lost 6 bases to trimming and J lost 4 bases, with 18 bases between them. This CDR3 region has 15 residues. The DNA for the CDR3 is TGTGCCAGCAGATGGATAGTGGGGAGGCGCACTGAAGCTTTCTTT. It specifies CASRWIVGRRTEAFF.

The V gene is TRBV7-6, the J gene TRBJ2-7, with 8 bases aligning to TRBD2. The germline V gene has CDR1 SGHVS and CDR2 FNYEAQ. This CDR3 is 14 amino acids long. V was pared by 5 bases and J by 4 bases, with 7 bases of the junction left unmatched. This CDR3 reads CASSKSGSWYEQYF. The CDR3 DNA is TGTGCCAGCAGCAAAAGCGGGAGTTGGTACGAGCAGTACTTC.

This rearrangement joins TRBV5-8 to TRBJ2-1; D not resolved. The germline gives CDR1 SGHTS, CDR2 YDEGEE. Trimming cost V 5 bases and J 4 bases, with 16 bases left between them. The CDR3 extends over 15 amino acids. CDR3 nucleotides: TGTGCCAGCAGAACCGCACTGGCGCGGTACAATGAGCAGTTCTTC. This codes for CASRTALARYNEQFF.

This clone was seen a handful of times. The CDR3 bases are TGTGCCAGCAGTTTCATAGCGGGAGAGATCTACGAGCAGTACTTC. Its protein is CASSFIAGEIYEQYF. This chain joins TRBV27 and TRBJ2-7; 9 bases are shared with TRBD2. This CDR3 comprises 15 residues. The J segment lost 3 bases and the V segment lost 3 bases, leaving 6 bases of the junction unmatched. CDR1 and CDR2 from the germline V gene are MNHEY and SMNVEV (reference sequence).

The chain couples TRBV15 to TRBJ1-3; weak D call: TRBD1 (6 bases). The germline CDR1 and CDR2 sequences are LNHNV and YYDKDF (reference sequence). The CDR3 totals 14 residues. Deletions cut 4 bases from V and 1 base from J, with 8 bases between. CDR3 residues: CATSTGESGNTIYF. Here the CDR3 DNA reads TGTGCCACCAGCACAGGGGAGTCTGGAAACACCATATATTTT.

This rearrangement joins TRBV2 to TRBJ2-1; TRBD2 matches 12 bases. From germline, CDR1 is SNHLY and CDR2 FYNNEI. The CDR3 consists of 15 residues. Trimming took 6 bases from V and 6 from J; bases not matched to a gene: 6. This chain's CDR3 is CASSAVLAGGNEQFF. CDR3 nucleotides: TGTGCCAGCAGCGCGGTACTAGCGGGAGGCAATGAGCAGTTCTTC.

This rearrangement joins TRBV5-1 to TRBJ1-4; no definite D call. Between the trimmed V and J ends, which lost 1 base and 4 bases, there was a span of 8 bases. This CDR3 has 14 residues. CDR1 SGHRS and CDR2 YFSETQ come from the germline V gene. In DNA form, the CDR3 reads TGCGCCAGCAGCTTGTACGGGGTTAATGAAAAACTGTTTTTT. It codes for CASSLYGVNEKLFF.

The chain has TRBV10-3 and TRBJ1-1; 7 positions match TRBD1. J was trimmed by 0 bases and V by 6 bases; bases with no gene match: 4. Looked up from germline, CDR1 is ENHRY and CDR2 is SYGVKD. This CDR3 is 14 amino acids long. The CDR3 DNA follows: TGTGCCATCAGCCCGGGACAGCTGAACACTGAAGCTTTCTTT. Translation gives CAISPGQLNTEAFF.

This clone appeared a few times. This sequence joins TRBV18 and TRBJ2-3; 8 positions agree with TRBD2. Germline V gene sequence: CDR1 KGHSH, CDR2 LQKENI. Trimming took 6 bases from V and 4 from J; bases not matched to a gene: 9. This CDR3 comprises 15 residues. Written as DNA, the CDR3 is TGTGCCAGCTCCCCCGGACTAGCTGAGGCAGATACGCAGTATTTT. Translated: CASSPGLAEADTQYF.

This clone was counted a single time. This chain uses TRBV13 with TRBJ2-1; 10 bases match TRBD2. CDR3 length equals 17 residues. Trimming cost V 5 bases and J 0 bases; bases outside gene matches: 7. Germline V gene lookup returns CDR1 PRHDT and CDR2 FYEKMQ (reference sequence). CDR3 sequence: CASSPTSGARSYNEQFF. For the CDR3, the DNA is TGTGCCAGCAGCCCTACTAGCGGGGCCCGCTCCTACAATGAGCAGTTCTTC.

Worth noting for this clone: At the DNA level, this CDR3 is encoded by other sequences in the same sample as well. The J gene is TRBJ2-3, the V gene TRBV7-9; D is undetermined. This CDR3 has 15 amino acids. The germline CDR1 and CDR2 sequences are SEHNR and FQNEAQ (reference sequence). Trimming stripped 5 bases from V and 0 bases from J, with 12 bases between. In DNA form, the CDR3 reads TGTGCCAGCAGCCCCCCCGGTCTCAGCACAGATACGCAGTATTTT. This gives the protein CASSPPGLSTDTQYF.

This clone occurred a few times. The chain carries TRBV10-2 and TRBJ2-3; D perhaps matches TRBD2 (7 bases). The V end lost 7 bases, the J end lost 0 bases, and 14 bases lay between the germline ends. This CDR3 has 15 residues. Looked up from germline, CDR1 is WSHSY and CDR2 is SAAADI. The CDR3 bases are TGCGCCAGCACTGGGGGCGGGAGTAGCACAGATACGCAGTATTTT. Translating it yields CASTGGGSSTDTQYF.

The rearrangement uses TRBV4-1 and TRBJ1-2, with 10 positions matching TRBD1. This CDR3 contains 16 residues. With V trimmed by 4 bases and J by 1 base, 6 bases remained unmatched. The germline CDR1 and CDR2 sequences are MGHRA and YSYEKL. DNA of the CDR3: TGCGCCAGCAGCCCTAAAGGACAGGGGGATAACTATGGCTACACCTTC. This gives the protein CASSPKGQGDNYGYTF.

The chain joins TRBV6-1 to TRBJ2-1, with D hard to call. The germline gives CDR1 MNHNS, CDR2 SASEGT. The V gene lost 4 bases and the J gene lost 9 bases, with 19 bases spanning the gap. This CDR3 is built from 15 residues. CDR3 coding DNA: TGTGCCAGCAGTGCCCAGGTTGGCCGCGTGGGTGAGCAGTTCTTC. Amino acids: CASSAQVGRVGEQFF.

The chain recombines TRBV2 with TRBJ2-7; 7 positions match TRBD1. The CDR3 runs to 14 residues. V dropped 7 bases and J dropped 1; count of bases not matched to a gene: 7. The V gene's germline CDR1 is SNHLY and CDR2 FYNNEI. The CDR3 sequence is CASKAGTASYEQYF. The CDR3 DNA sequence: TGTGCCAGCAAGGCCGGGACAGCATCCTACGAGCAGTACTTC.

This clone was recorded a few times. The chain recombines TRBV7-8 with TRBJ2-2; 7 bases fit TRBD2. The CDR3 runs to 16 residues. J gave up 5 bases and V 2 bases, and 8 bases lay outside the gene matches. Germline loops: CDR1 SGHVS, CDR2 FQNEAQ. The CDR3 loop is CASSLMGWGGTGELFF. The CDR3 region has the DNA TGTGCCAGCAGCTTAATGGGGTGGGGGGGAACCGGGGAGCTGTTTTTT.

This chain links TRBV6-5 with TRBJ1-4; D possibly corresponds to TRBD1 (5 bases). The CDR3 runs 15 residues. The V gene lost 6 bases and the J gene lost 4 bases, with 15 bases spanning the gap. Germline V gene sequence: CDR1 MNHEY, CDR2 SVGAGI. CDR3 sequence: CASRPWGVDNEKLFF. The CDR3 nucleotides are TGTGCCAGCAGACCCTGGGGGGTGGATAATGAAAAACTGTTTTTT.

This clone was found a few times. CDR3 coding DNA: TGTGCCAGCAGTAAACTCGGGTCTCGGGGCTACACCTTC. Its protein product is CASSKLGSRGYTF. The chain joins TRBV28 to TRBJ1-2; D gene uncertain. V was trimmed by 5 bases and J by 8 bases, leaving 15 bases between them. This CDR3 contains 13 residues. Germline lookup yields CDR1 MDHEN and CDR2 SYDVKM.

This CDR3 is CASSLGGWGGYEQYF. The CDR3 region has the DNA TGTGCCAGCAGTTTAGGTGGGTGGGGGGGCTACGAGCAGTACTTC. V is TRBV27 and J is TRBJ2-7; TRBD2 agrees at 7 bases. Trimming at V came to 2 bases and at J to 3 bases, leaving 7 bases not matched to a gene. This CDR3 contains 15 residues. Germline V gene lookup returns CDR1 MNHEY and CDR2 SMNVEV (reference sequence).